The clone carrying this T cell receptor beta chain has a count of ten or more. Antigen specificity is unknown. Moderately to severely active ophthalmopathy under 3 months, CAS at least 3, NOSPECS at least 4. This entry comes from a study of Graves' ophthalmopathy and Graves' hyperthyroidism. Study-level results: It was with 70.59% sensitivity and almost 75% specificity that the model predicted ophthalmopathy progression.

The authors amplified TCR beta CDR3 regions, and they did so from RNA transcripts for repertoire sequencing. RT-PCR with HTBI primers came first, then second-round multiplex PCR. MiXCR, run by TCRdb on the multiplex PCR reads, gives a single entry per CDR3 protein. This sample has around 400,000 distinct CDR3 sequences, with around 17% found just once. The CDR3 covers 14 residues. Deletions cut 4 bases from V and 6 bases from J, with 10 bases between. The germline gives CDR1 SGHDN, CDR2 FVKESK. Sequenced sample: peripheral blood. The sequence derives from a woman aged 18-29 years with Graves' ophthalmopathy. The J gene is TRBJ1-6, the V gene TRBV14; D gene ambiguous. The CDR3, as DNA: TGTGCCAGCAGCCTTGAGGGTCCTAATTCACCCCTCCACTTT. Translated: CASSLEGPNSPLHF.